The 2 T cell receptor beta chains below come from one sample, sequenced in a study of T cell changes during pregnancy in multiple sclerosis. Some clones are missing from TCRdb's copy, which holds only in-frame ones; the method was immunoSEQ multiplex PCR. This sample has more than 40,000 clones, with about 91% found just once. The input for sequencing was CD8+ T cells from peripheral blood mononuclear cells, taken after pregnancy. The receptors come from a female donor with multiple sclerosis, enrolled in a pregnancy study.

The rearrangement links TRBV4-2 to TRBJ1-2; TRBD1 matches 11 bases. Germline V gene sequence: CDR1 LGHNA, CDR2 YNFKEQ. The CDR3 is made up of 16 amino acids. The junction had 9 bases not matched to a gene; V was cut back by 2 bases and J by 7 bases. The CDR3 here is CASSQTIGTGGTGYTF. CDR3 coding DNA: TGTGCCAGCAGCCAAACGATAGGGACAGGGGGGACTGGCTACACCTTC.

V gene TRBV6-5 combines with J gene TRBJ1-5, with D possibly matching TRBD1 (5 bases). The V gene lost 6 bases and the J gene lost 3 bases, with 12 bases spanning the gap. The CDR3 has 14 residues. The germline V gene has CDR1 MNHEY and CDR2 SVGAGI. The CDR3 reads CASSQTVSNQPQHF. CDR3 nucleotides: TGTGCCAGCAGCCAGACAGTGTCCAATCAGCCCCAGCATTTT.